Listed here are 6 T cell receptor beta chains from one sample, sequenced in a study of shared clonotypes between healthy human individuals. Clones were read by immunoSEQ multiplex PCR, and TCRdb kept only the in-frame ones, dropping some. The table includes roughly 500,000 clones, around 85% detected once. Sequenced input: PBMCs. The receptors here all came from a woman aged 40 to 50 in good health. Some clones in this sample may be carry-over from other donors' samples.

The chain is built from TRBV28 and TRBJ1-1; weak D call: TRBD1 (5 bases). This CDR3 region has 14 residues. Per germline, CDR1 MDHEN and CDR2 SYDVKM. Trimming removed 6 bases from V and 10 bases from J, with 21 bases in between. CDR3 residues: CASSPGTGNFVAFF. The CDR3 bases are TGTGCCAGCAGCCCCGGGACGGGCAATTTCGTAGCTTTCTTT.

On this clone itself: Other DNA sequences in this specimen translate into the identical CDR3. The chain is built from TRBV5-1 and TRBJ1-1; D is ambiguous. The V end was cut by 0 bases, the J end by 2 bases, with 5 bases between. Germline V gives CDR1 SGHRS, CDR2 YFSETQ. The CDR3 covers 13 residues. The CDR3 bases are TGCGCCAGCAGCTTGGAGGTTAACACTGAAGCTTTCTTT. Encoded protein: CASSLEVNTEAFF.

The chain is built from TRBV7-3 and TRBJ2-5, with D tentatively TRBD2 (6 bases). V lost 4 bases and J lost 5, with 17 bases in between. In germline, CDR1 is SGHTA, CDR2 FQGTGA. CDR3 length: 15 residues. This chain's CDR3 is CASSSLGRDEETQYF. In DNA, the CDR3 is TGTGCCAGCAGCTCATTGGGGCGGGATGAGGAGACCCAGTACTTC.

The chain combines TRBV2 with TRBJ2-5; D is possibly TRBD2 (6 bases). The CDR3 sequence is 13 residues long. Germline V gives CDR1 SNHLY, CDR2 FYNNEI. The ends were cut back, 7 bases at V and 2 bases at J, with 11 bases in the middle. The CDR3 DNA follows: TGTGCCAGCACCGGGGGTTGGCAAGAGACCCAGTACTTC. Translation: CASTGGWQETQYF. The full variable domain, completed using reference TRBV2 and TRBJ2-5, is EPEVTQTPSHQVTQMGQEVILRCVPISNHLYFYWYRQILGQKVEFLVSFYNNEISEKSEIFDDQFSVERPDGSNFTLKIRSTKLEDSAMYFCASTGGWQETQYFGPGTRLLVL.

This chain joins TRBV5-1 and TRBJ1-5, with D unclear. There are 14 residues in the CDR3. CDR1 and CDR2 (germline): SGHRS, YFSETQ. Trimming stripped 0 bases from V and 10 bases from J, with 14 bases between. The chain's CDR3 is CASSLDYSGIPQHF. The CDR3 DNA follows: TGCGCCAGCAGCTTGGACTATTCGGGGATACCCCAGCATTTT.

This clone was detected ten times or more. The genes are TRBV5-8 and TRBJ2-3, with 16 bases lining up with TRBD2. CDR1 SGHTS and CDR2 YDEGEE come from the germline V gene. The junction had 10 bases not matched to a gene; V was cut back by 5 bases and J by 1 base. The CDR3 extends over 19 amino acids. CDR3 in DNA: TGTGCCAGCAGAATCCCCGGGACTAGCGGGAGGGGCGGCACAGATACGCAGTATTTT. Translating gives CASRIPGTSGRGGTDTQYF.